The T cell receptor (beta chain) under discussion was sequenced for a study of control samples from healthy donors and cancer patients (dated by TCRdb to 2020 to 2021). About this clone itself: No cognate antigen has been identified for it. It has no much larger one-base neighbor in the sample; base qualities were not kept.

Compared with germline, V lacks 1 base and J lacks 4 bases; bases without a gene match: 5. The germline V gene encodes CDR1 SQVTM and CDR2 ANQGSEA. The CDR3 covers 14 residues, taking in both the cysteine and the phenylalanine. The DNA shown is the 42-base CDR3, in frame from base 1. Library prep was done by the immunoSEQ multiplex PCR assay. Drawn from immuneACCESS, this table holds only the in-frame rearrangements with V and J called that TCRdb kept. Clones are partly lost; checked studies trace under half to an unresolved V gene and leave the rest unexplained. For this sample the table gives 170,000 or so clones, of which about 91% were detected only once. The ten largest clones capture 2% to 2.5% of the sample.

The chain is assembled from TRBV29-1 and TRBJ2-5; 8 nucleotides in the junction match TRBD2. The TCR originated in a woman aged 40 to 55 in good health. The sequencing sample was made of blood. The CDR3 reads CSVEAAGGGETQYF. The DNA sequence reads TGCAGCGTTGAAGCGGCGGGGGGCGGAGAGACCCAGTACTTC.